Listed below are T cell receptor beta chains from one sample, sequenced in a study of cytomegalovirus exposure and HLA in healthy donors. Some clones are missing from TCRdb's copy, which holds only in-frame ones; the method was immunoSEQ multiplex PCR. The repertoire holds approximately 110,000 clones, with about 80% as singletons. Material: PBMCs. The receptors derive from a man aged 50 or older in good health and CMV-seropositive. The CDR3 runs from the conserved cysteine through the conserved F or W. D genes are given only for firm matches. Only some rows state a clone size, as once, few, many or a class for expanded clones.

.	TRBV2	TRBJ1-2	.	TGTGCCAGCCCCAGGGTCGTGAACTATGGCTACACCTTC	CASPRVVNYGYTF
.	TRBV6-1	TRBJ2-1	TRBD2	TGTGCCAGCAGTGAGACTAGCGGGGGGGTCCTGAATGAGCAGTTCTTC	CASSETSGGVLNEQFF
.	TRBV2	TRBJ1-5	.	TGTGCCAGCAGTGAAGCATTGGGTAGGGGGAGGCCCCAGCATTTT	CASSEALGRGRPQHF
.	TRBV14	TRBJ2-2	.	TGTGCCAGCAGCCAGACCGACTCGTCAAACACCGGGGAGCTGTTTTTT	CASSQTDSSNTGELFF
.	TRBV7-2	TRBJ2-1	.	TGTGCCAGCAGCTTAGCGTCCCGGACCCCAGAGGGTGAGCAGTTCTTC	CASSLASRTPEGEQFF
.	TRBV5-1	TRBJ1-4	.	TGCGCCAGCAGCTTGGCAGGGGCGGAGGAAAAACTGTTTTTT	CASSLAGAEEKLFF
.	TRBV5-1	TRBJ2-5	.	TGCGCCAGCAACCCCTTATCACAGGGTGGGCAAGAGACCCAGTACTTC	CASNPLSQGGQETQYF
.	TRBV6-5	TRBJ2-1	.	TGTGCCAGCAGGTTAGCCCCAGGGTCCTACAATGAGCAGTTCTTC	CASRLAPGSYNEQFF
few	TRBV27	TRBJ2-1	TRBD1	TGTGCCAGCCAGGGGGACAATGAGCAGTTCTTC	CASQGDNEQFF
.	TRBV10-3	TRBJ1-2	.	TGTGCCATCAGTGCCGTTCTCGGGGGGAACTATGGCTACACCTTC	CAISAVLGGNYGYTF
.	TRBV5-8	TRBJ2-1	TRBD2	TGTGCCAGCAGCCTATTCGGGACTAGCGGGGGGGCCTACAATGAGCAGTTCTTC	CASSLFGTSGGAYNEQFF
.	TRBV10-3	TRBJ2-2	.	TGTGCCATCAAATATCAGGGGACCGCGAACACCGGGGAGCTGTTTTTT	CAIKYQGTANTGELFF
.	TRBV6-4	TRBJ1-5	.	TGTGCCAGCAGTGAACAGGTTAATCAGCCCCAGCATTTT	CASSEQVNQPQHF
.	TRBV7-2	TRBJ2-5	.	TGTGCCAGCAGCTTCGGAGGAGGGGAGACCCAGTACTTC	CASSFGGGETQYF
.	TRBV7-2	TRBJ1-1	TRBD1	TGTGCCAGCAGCTTAGGTAAGGGGGCTCGTCTAGAAGCTTTCTTT	CASSLGKGARLEAFF
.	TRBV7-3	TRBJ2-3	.	TGTGCCAGCAGCTCACAGGGATATGATACGCAGTATTTT	CASSSQGYDTQYF
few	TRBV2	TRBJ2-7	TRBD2	TGTGCCAGCACCGATCGGGCTAGCGGGAGAGAAGAGGGGCCCCTATCCCACGAGCAGTACTTC	CASTDRASGREEGPLSHEQYF
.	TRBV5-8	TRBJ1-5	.	TGTGTCAGCAGCCTCTTAAAGGGGGATCAGCCCCAGCATTTT	CVSSLLKGDQPQHF
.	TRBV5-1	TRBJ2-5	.	TGCGCCAGCAGCCCGGACTCCAGGCGGACCCAGTACTTC	CASSPDSRRTQYF
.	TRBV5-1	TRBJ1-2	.	TGCGCCAGCAGCTTGGACAGTTATGGCTACACCTTC	CASSLDSYGYTF
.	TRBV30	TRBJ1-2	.	TGTGCCTGGAGTGTTGGGGCAGACAGAGGCCTCGGGGGCTACACCTTC	CAWSVGADRGLGGYTF
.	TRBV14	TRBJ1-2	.	TGTGCCAGCAGCTACCGGACTGGGTATGGCTACACCTTC	CASSYRTGYGYTF
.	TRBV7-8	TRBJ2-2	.	TGTGCCAGCAGCTTAGCGCCCAGGGGTCTCACCGGGGAGCTGTTTTTT	CASSLAPRGLTGELFF
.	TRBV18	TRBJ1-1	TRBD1	TGTGCCAGCTCACCACCCCGGGGGCAGGGGGCGGGGATGAACACTGAAGCTTTCTTT	CASSPPRGQGAGMNTEAFF
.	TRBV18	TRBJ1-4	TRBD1	TGTGCCAGCTCACCTGATCGGGGACAGGGGGAGGAAAAACTGTTTTTT	CASSPDRGQGEEKLFF
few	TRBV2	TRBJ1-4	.	TGTGCCAGCAATGACAGCGGGGATGAAAAACTGTTTTTT	CASNDSGDEKLFF
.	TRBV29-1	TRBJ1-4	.	TGCAGCGTTCGCCGGGGGGCAACTAATGAAAAACTGTTTTTT	CSVRRGATNEKLFF
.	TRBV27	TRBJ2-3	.	TGTGCCAGCAGTTCCCACAGGGAAAGCACAGATACGCAGTATTTT	CASSSHRESTDTQYF
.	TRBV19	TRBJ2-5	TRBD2	TGTGCCAGTAGTATAGTGGGGGGGGAAGAGACCCAGTACTTC	CASSIVGGEETQYF
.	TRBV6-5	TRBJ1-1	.	TGTGCCAGCAGTTACTCTGTGAGGTCGGACACTGAAGCTTTCTTT	CASSYSVRSDTEAFF
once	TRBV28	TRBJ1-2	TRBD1	TGTGCCAGCAGCCCGGGACAGGGTACCCCCTATGGCTACACCTTC	CASSPGQGTPYGYTF
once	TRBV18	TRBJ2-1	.	TGTGCCAGCTCCCCAGACTCCCTTAGTTACAATGGGCAGTTCTTC	CASSPDSLSYNGQFF
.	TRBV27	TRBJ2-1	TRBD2	TGTGCCAGCAGTTTATTGAGCGGGAGGAGCGGTGAGCAGTTCTTC	CASSLLSGRSGEQFF
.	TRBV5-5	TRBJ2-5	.	TGTGCCAGCAGCTTTACCAGCCAAGAGACCCAGTACTTC	CASSFTSQETQYF
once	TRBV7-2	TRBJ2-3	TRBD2	TGTGCCAGCAGCCCCCCCACTAGCGGGGCAACAGATACGCAGTATTTT	CASSPPTSGATDTQYF
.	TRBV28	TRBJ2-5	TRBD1	TGTGCCAGCAGTTTTCATCGTTTTAGACAGGGGCAAGAGACCCAGTACTTC	CASSFHRFRQGQETQYF
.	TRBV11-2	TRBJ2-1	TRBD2	TGTGCCAGCAGCTTCAAAGGGGGACTAGAACGGTTCTTC	CASSFKGGLERFF
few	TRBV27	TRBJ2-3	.	TGTGCCAGCAGTTTTTGGGGCCGCACAGATACGCAGTATTTT	CASSFWGRTDTQYF
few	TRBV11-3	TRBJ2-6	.	TGTGCCAGCAGCTTCGGTTGGGCGGGGTACTCTGGGGCCAACGTCCTGACTTTC	CASSFGWAGYSGANVLTF
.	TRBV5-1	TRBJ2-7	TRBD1	TGCGCCAGCAGCTACCTGACAGGGAGTCGGGAGCAGTACTTC	CASSYLTGSREQYF
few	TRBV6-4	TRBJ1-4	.	TGTGCCAGCAGTGACCGGACAGATAATGAAAAACTGTTTTTT	CASSDRTDNEKLFF
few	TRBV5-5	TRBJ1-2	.	TGTGCCAGCAGCTTGGGGACCTCGGGGTTCTCCGTTGGCTACACCTTC	CASSLGTSGFSVGYTF
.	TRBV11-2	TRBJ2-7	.	TGTGCCAGCAGCTTAGATGCTCTCAGGTTGTTC	CASSLDALRLF